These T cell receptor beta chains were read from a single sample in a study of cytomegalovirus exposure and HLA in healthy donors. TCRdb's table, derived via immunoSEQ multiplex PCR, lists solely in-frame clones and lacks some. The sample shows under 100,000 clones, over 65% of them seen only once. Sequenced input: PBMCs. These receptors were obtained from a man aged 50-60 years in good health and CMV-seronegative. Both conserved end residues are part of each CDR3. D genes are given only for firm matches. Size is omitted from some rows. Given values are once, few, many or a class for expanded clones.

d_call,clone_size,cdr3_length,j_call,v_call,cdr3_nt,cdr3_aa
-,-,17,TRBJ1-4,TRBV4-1,TGCGCCAGCAGCCAGACCGATACAGGGTTTAGTAATGAAAAACTGTTTTTT,CASSQTDTGFSNEKLFF
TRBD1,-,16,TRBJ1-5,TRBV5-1,TGCGCCAGCAGCTTGGGTCCGGGACAGGGGAATCAGCCCCAGCATTTT,CASSLGPGQGNQPQHF
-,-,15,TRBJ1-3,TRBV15,TGTGCCACCAGCAGAGATGCGGGACCAGGAAACACCATATATTTT,CATSRDAGPGNTIYF
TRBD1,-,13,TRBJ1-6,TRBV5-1,TGCGCCAGCAGCTTGGTCAGGGGGCCACCCCTCCACTTT,CASSLVRGPPLHF
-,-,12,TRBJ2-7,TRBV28,TGTGCCACCAGGGGTAGCGGACGCGAGCAGTACTTC,CATRGSGREQYF
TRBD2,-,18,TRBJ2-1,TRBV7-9,TGTGCCAGCAGCTTAGTCCATTTAGAAGCGGGGGAGAACAATGAGCAGTTCTTC,CASSLVHLEAGENNEQFF
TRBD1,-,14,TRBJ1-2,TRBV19,TGTGCCAGTAGGGAAGACAGGGTGACTTTTGGCTACACCTTC,CASREDRVTFGYTF
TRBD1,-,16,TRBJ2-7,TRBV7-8,TGTGCCAGCAGCCCTGTGTCCGGACAGGGATCCTACGAGCAGTACTTC,CASSPVSGQGSYEQYF
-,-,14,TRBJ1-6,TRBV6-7,TGTGCCAGCAGGAGGACGGGACTTTCATCGGCCCTCCACTTT,CASRRTGLSSALHF
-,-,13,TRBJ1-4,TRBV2,TGTGCCAGCGCGGACCAGGGCGCGGAAAAACTGTTTTTT,CASADQGAEKLFF
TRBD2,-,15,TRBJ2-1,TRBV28,TGTGCCAGCACTTTGAGCGGGGGGGGTCGGGGCGAGCAGTTCTTC,CASTLSGGGRGEQFF
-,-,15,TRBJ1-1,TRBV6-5,TGTGCCAGCAGTCCGGGGGGGACGGGTGCCCCCGGAGCTTTCTTT,CASSPGGTGAPGAFF
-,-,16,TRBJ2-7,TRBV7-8,TGTGCCAGCAGCTCTAAGAGGGCAGGGGCTCACTACGAGCAGTACTTC,CASSSKRAGAHYEQYF
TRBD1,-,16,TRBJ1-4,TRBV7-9,TGTGCCAGCAGCTTAGCGGGGACAGGGAGAAATGAAAAACTGTTTTTT,CASSLAGTGRNEKLFF
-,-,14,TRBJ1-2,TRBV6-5,TGTGCCAGCAGTTCCGCACAGTTCAACTATGGCTACACCTTC,CASSSAQFNYGYTF
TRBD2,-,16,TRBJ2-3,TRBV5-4,TGTGCCAGCAGCTTGAGGAGCGGGGGCCGCACAGATACGCAGTATTTT,CASSLRSGGRTDTQYF
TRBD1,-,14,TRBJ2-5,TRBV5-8,TGTGCCAGCAGCTACCGGACAGGGTGGGAGACCCAGTACTTC,CASSYRTGWETQYF
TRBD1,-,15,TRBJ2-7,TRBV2,TGTGCCAGCAGTGAGATTGGACAGGGGAGCTACGAGCAGTACTTC,CASSEIGQGSYEQYF
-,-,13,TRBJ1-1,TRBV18,TGTGCCAGCTCACCTAGTGTGTATTCTGAAGCTTTCTTT,CASSPSVYSEAFF
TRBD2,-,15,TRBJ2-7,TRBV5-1,TGCGCCAGTCGAACCCTAGCGGGGGCCCCCTACGAGCAGTACTTC,CASRTLAGAPYEQYF
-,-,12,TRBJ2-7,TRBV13,TGTGCCAGCAGCCCATCCTCCTACGAGCAGTACTTC,CASSPSSYEQYF
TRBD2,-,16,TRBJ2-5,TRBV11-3,TGTGCCAGCAGCCAGCGGACTAGCGGGGGGGGAGAGACCCAGTACTTC,CASSQRTSGGGETQYF
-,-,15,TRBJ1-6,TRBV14,TGTGCCAGCAGCCAAAAGAGCTCCTATAATTCACCCCTCCACTTT,CASSQKSSYNSPLHF
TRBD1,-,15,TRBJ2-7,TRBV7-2,TGTGCCAGCAGATTGGGACAGGGGCTTTCCTACGAGCAGTACTTC,CASRLGQGLSYEQYF
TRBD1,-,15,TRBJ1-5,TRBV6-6,TGTGCCAGCAGGCAGGGACAGGGGGCCAATCAGCCCCAGCATTTT,CASRQGQGANQPQHF
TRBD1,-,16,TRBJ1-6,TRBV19,TGTGCCAGTAGTACGACCGGGACAGGGGGTTATTCACCCCTCCACTTT,CASSTTGTGGYSPLHF
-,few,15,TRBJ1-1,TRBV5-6,TGTGCCAGCAGCTTGGGGCGGGGCCTGGTCACTGAAGCTTTCTTT,CASSLGRGLVTEAFF
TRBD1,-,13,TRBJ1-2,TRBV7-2,TGTGCCAGCAGTTCACAGGGGGCAAATGGCTACACCTTC,CASSSQGANGYTF
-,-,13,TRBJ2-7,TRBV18,TGTGCCAGCTCACCAGTCGGGGGTAACGAGCAGTACTTC,CASSPVGGNEQYF
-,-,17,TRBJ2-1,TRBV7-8,TGTGCCAGCAGCTATCTGGCCCCTCGGAGCTCCTACAATGAGCAGTTCTTC,CASSYLAPRSSYNEQFF